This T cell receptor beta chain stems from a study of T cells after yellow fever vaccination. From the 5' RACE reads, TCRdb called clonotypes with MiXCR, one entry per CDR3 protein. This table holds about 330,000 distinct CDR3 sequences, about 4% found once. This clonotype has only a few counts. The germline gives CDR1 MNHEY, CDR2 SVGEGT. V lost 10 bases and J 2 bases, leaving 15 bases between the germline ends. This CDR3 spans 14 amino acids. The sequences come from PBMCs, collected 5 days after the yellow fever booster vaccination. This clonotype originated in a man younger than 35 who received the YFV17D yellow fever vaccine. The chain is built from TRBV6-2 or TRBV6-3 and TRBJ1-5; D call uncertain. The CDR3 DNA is TGTGCCACCCAAAGGACCGGGGGCAATCAGCCCCAGCATTTT. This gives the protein CATQRTGGNQPQHF.